The 27 T cell receptor beta chains in this list originate from one sample, sequenced in a study of T cells in Graves' hyperthyroidism and ophthalmopathy. RNA transcripts provided the source from which TCR beta CDR3 regions were amplified. RT-PCR in the first round (using the HTBI primer set) targeted the TCR CDR3. One entry per CDR3 protein results from TCRdb running MiXCR on the multiplex PCR reads. Of about 840,000 distinct CDR3 sequences in the sample, roughly 37% were seen once. Sequencing was done on a sample of blood. The receptors originated from a man younger than 35 with Graves' hyperthyroidism.

There are a few counts of this clonotype. The genes are TRBV20-1 and TRBJ2-7; D is unresolved. This CDR3 has 13 amino acids. V lost 0 bases and J lost 5, with 11 bases in between. CDR1 and CDR2 from the germline V gene are DFQATT and SNEGSKA (reference sequence). As DNA, the CDR3 is TGCAGTGCTAGAGAGGAACCAACCCACGAGCAGTACTTC. It yields the protein CSAREEPTHEQYF.

The chain is built from TRBV5-6 and TRBJ2-5; D is possibly TRBD1 (6 bases). Trimming removed 2 bases at V and 1 base at J, with 12 bases between. This CDR3 region has 15 residues. CDR1 is SGHDT and CDR2 is YYEEEE in the germline V gene. The CDR3 coding sequence is TGTGCCAGCAGCTTTCGAACAGGGCTCCAAGAGACCCAGTACTTC. This encodes CASSFRTGLQETQYF.

In its sample, this clonotype was seen a few times. The V and J genes are TRBV12-3 or TRBV12-4 and TRBJ1-2; 7 bases fit TRBD1. The CDR3 runs 16 residues. J lost 8 bases, V lost 4 bases, and 16 bases had no gene match. The chain's CDR3 is CASSSIASGGGRGYTF. DNA of the CDR3: TGTGCCAGCAGTTCAATCGCCTCAGGGGGAGGTAGGGGCTACACCTTC.

The rearrangement links TRBV2 to TRBJ1-4; tentatively, D is TRBD1 (5 bases). V lost 8 bases and J lost 3, with 13 bases in between. The CDR3 is made up of 14 amino acids. The V gene's germline CDR1 is SNHLY and CDR2 FYNNEI. The CDR3 sequence is CASGGLAANEKLFF. In nucleotides, the CDR3 is TGTGCCAGCGGGGGACTAGCGGCTAATGAAAAACTGTTTTTT.

To note about this clonotype: This sequence may be a read error, since a much larger clone differs from it by one base. J is TRBJ2-2 and V is TRBV29-1, with 10 bases matching TRBD2. V gave up 8 bases and J gave up 4 bases; unmatched junction bases: 7. Germline lookup yields CDR1 SQVTM and CDR2 ANQGSEA. CDR3 length: 14 residues. The CDR3 here is CSTSGATSTGELFF. The CDR3 DNA reads as TGCAGCACTAGCGGGGCCACGAGCACCGGGGAGCTGTTTTTT.

The rearrangement links TRBV12-3 or TRBV12-4 to TRBJ2-7; weak D call: TRBD2 (5 bases). Trimming stripped 1 base from V and 5 bases from J, with 6 bases between. CDR3 length: 12 amino acids. The chain's CDR3 is CASSLVANEQYF. As DNA, the CDR3 is TGTGCCAGCAGTTTAGTAGCGAACGAGCAGTACTTC.

This clonotype was seen many times. V gene TRBV7-6 combines with J gene TRBJ1-1; no reliable D call. Germline values: CDR1 SGHVS, CDR2 FNYEAQ. The V end was cut by 5 bases, the J end by 7 bases, with 11 bases between. The length of the CDR3 is 12 residues. The DNA of the CDR3 is TGTGCCAGCAGCCGCCGGACGGATGAAGCTTTCTTT. Protein product: CASSRRTDEAFF.

The V gene is TRBV12-3 or TRBV12-4, the J gene TRBJ2-7; a possible D gene is TRBD1 (5 bases). This CDR3 region has 14 residues. The V end lost 5 bases, the J end lost 6 bases, and 17 bases lay between the germline ends. CDR3 residues: CASSLLKGSGEQYF. The CDR3 bases are TGTGCCAGCAGTCTCCTTAAGGGGTCAGGCGAGCAGTACTTC.

The chain recombines TRBV5-1 with TRBJ1-1, with unresolved D. The CDR3 contains 15 residues. Trimming shortened V by 4 bases and J by 3 bases, and 16 bases separated the two germline ends. Per the germline V gene, CDR1 is SGHRS and CDR2 is YFSETQ. CDR3 bases: TGCGCCAGCAGCGTAGGCGGGAAGGGATACACTGAAGCTTTCTTT. As protein: CASSVGGKGYTEAFF. Combining the CDR3 with reference TRBV5-1 and TRBJ1-1 gives the whole variable domain KAGVTQTPRYLIKTRGQQVTLSCSPISGHRSVSWYQQTPGQGLQFLFEYFSETQRNKGNFPGRFSGRQFSNSRSEMNVSTLELGDSALYLCASSVGGKGYTEAFFGQGTRLTVV.

This clonotype was seen more than once but under ten times. The chain employs TRBV20-1 and TRBJ1-3; a possible D gene is TRBD1 (5 bases). CDR3 length equals 15 residues. Germline CDR1 is DFQATT and CDR2 is SNEGSKA (reference sequence). V was cut by 5 bases and J by 1 base, with 15 bases left in between. The CDR3 DNA reads TGCAGTGCTTATCAGACCGGGACTTCTGGAAACACCATATATTTT. Translation: CSAYQTGTSGNTIYF.

This clonotype has a count of ten or more. The chain has TRBV7-2 and TRBJ2-7, with D possibly being TRBD1 (5 bases). The V end was cut by 0 bases, the J end by 7 bases, with 7 bases between. In germline, CDR1 is SGHTA, CDR2 FQGNSA. This CDR3 comprises 12 residues. CDR3 coding DNA: TGTGCCAGCAGCTTAGCGCAGGGTGAGCAGTACTTC. This encodes CASSLAQGEQYF. Complete variable domain (other parts from reference TRBV7-2 and TRBJ2-7): GAGVSQSPSNKVTEKGKDVELRCDPISGHTALYWYRQSLGQGLEFLIYFQGNSAPDKSGLPSDRFSAERTGGSVSTLTIQRTQQEDSAVYLCASSLAQGEQYFGPGTRLTVT.

The rearrangement uses TRBV4-1 and TRBJ1-1; tentative D call: TRBD1 (5 bases). Trimming removed 4 bases at V and 7 bases at J, with 10 bases between. CDR1 is MGHRA, CDR2 YSYEKL, per germline. CDR3 length: 12 amino acids. CDR3 bases: TGCGCCAGCAGCCCGGGACCTAGTGAAGCTTTCTTT. It specifies CASSPGPSEAFF.

This clonotype appeared a single time. The CDR3 is CASSHQAGGLNTGELFF. The CDR3 DNA reads as TGTGCCAGCAGCCACCAAGCGGGAGGACTGAACACCGGGGAGCTGTTTTTT. The gene calls are TRBV7-9 and TRBJ2-2, with TRBD2 matching 9 bases. Losses at the gene ends were 5 bases for V and 1 base for J; bases not matched to a gene: 8. Germline V gene lookup returns CDR1 SEHNR and CDR2 FQNEAQ (reference sequence). The CDR3 runs 17 residues.

The V gene is TRBV5-1, the J gene TRBJ1-5; TRBD1 matches 7 bases. This CDR3 region has 15 residues. Germline values: CDR1 SGHRS, CDR2 YFSETQ. Trimming at V came to 4 bases and at J to 4 bases, leaving 8 bases not matched to a gene. The CDR3: CASSLGTVWNQPQHF. The CDR3, as DNA: TGCGCCAGCAGCCTTGGGACAGTCTGGAATCAGCCCCAGCATTTT.

This clonotype showed up many times. The chain carries TRBV25-1 and TRBJ1-6; D gene uncertain. With 2 bases removed from V and 5 bases from J, the gap between germline ends came to 4 bases. Germline CDR1 and CDR2: MGHDK and SYGVNS. The CDR3 sequence is 13 residues long. The CDR3 nucleotides are TGTGCCAGCAGTGAAGCAAATAATTCACCCCTCCACTTT. It is translated as CASSEANNSPLHF.

This clonotype has just a few counts. The V gene is TRBV6-6, the J gene TRBJ2-7; D is unclear. V gave up 4 bases and J gave up 3 bases, with 10 bases separating them. The germline V gene encodes CDR1 MNHNY and CDR2 SVGAGI (reference sequence). This CDR3 spans 13 amino acids. CDR3 amino acids: CASSSSVFYEQYF. CDR3 nucleotides: TGTGCCAGCAGTTCGTCCGTCTTCTACGAGCAGTACTTC.

On this clonotype itself: A much larger clone lies a single base off, so this may be a read error. The V call is TRBV19, the J call TRBJ1-6; possibly TRBD1 for D (6 bases). CDR3 length equals 13 residues. Germline CDR1 is LNHDA and CDR2 is SQIVND (reference sequence). The CDR3 region has the DNA TGTTCCAGTAGTCCCAAGGGGGATTCACCCCTCCACTTT. This sequence encodes CSSSPKGDSPLHF.

This sequence joins TRBV9 and TRBJ2-5; 9 bases line up with TRBD2. Unmatched junction bases numbered 8, after V lost 4 bases and J lost 4 bases. Germline values: CDR1 SGDLS, CDR2 YYNGEE. The CDR3 contains 15 residues. CDR3 coding DNA: TGTGCCAGCAGCACCCAGGGCGGGGGGGGAGAGACCCAGTACTTC. Residues: CASSTQGGGGETQYF.

Of note for this clonotype: This may be a read error: a much more frequent sequence differs by one nucleotide. The gene calls are TRBV15 and TRBJ2-7, with D tentatively TRBD2 (6 bases). Germline V lookup: CDR1 LNHNV, CDR2 YYDKDF (reference sequence). CDR3 length: 13 residues. V dropped 8 bases and J dropped 2 bases, with 13 bases sitting between them. Here the CDR3 DNA reads TGTGCCACCGGCTCCTCGGGGGCCTACGAGCAGTACTTC. Its translation is CATGSSGAYEQYF.

Points on this clonotype: This may come from a read error, since a much larger clone is one base off. The J gene is TRBJ1-1, the V gene TRBV29-1, with TRBD1 matching over 7 bases. In germline, CDR1 is SQVTM, CDR2 ANQGSEA. This CDR3 is built from 11 residues. Trimming removed 7 bases from V and 4 bases from J; junction bases left unmatched: 3. This chain's CDR3 is CSAYRGTEAFF. The CDR3 nucleotides are TGCAGCGCTTACAGGGGCACTGAAGCTTTCTTT.

This clonotype has ten or more counts. The V call is TRBV7-8, the J call TRBJ1-4; possible D gene TRBD1, 6 bases. Per the germline V gene, CDR1 is SGHVS and CDR2 is FQNEAQ. The V end was cut by 0 bases, the J end by 4 bases, with 9 bases between. This CDR3 is 15 amino acids long. CDR3 in amino acids: CASSLAGGHNEKLFF. The CDR3 nucleotides are TGTGCCAGCAGCTTAGCCGGGGGACATAATGAAAAACTGTTTTTT.

A note on this clonotype: A much larger clone sits a single nucleotide away, making a read error possible. The CDR3 DNA reads TGCGCCAGCGGTGATTCGGCAACCGATTTGGGTTTCTTT. Translated, it gives CASGDSATDLGFF. V gene TRBV10-2 combines with J gene TRBJ1-1; D is unresolved. The CDR3 covers 13 residues. Germline CDR1 WSHSY, CDR2 SAAADI.

The CDR3 DNA reads as TGTGCCAGCAGCTGGGATCGGACTAGCGGGGAAACCGGGGAGCTGTTTTTT. Its protein product is CASSWDRTSGETGELFF. The chain uses TRBV11-2 and TRBJ2-2; 12 bases map to TRBD2. The CDR3 runs 17 residues. V lost 4 bases and J lost 5; bases outside the gene matches: 8. The germline gives CDR1 SGHAT, CDR2 FQNNGV.

The chain employs TRBV12-5 and TRBJ2-7; 7 nucleotides agree with TRBD1. The CDR3 covers 14 residues. V shed 5 bases, J shed 5 bases, and the junction held 9 bases outside the gene matches. Per germline, CDR1 LGHNT and CDR2 FRNRAP. CDR3 region: CASGPQDRLNEQYF. The DNA of the CDR3 is TGTGCTAGTGGTCCTCAGGACAGGCTCAACGAGCAGTACTTC.

This clonotype came up once. The rearrangement joins TRBV29-1 to TRBJ2-3; a possible D gene is TRBD2 (7 bases). The CDR3 is 14 amino acids. The germline CDR1 and CDR2 sequences are SQVTM and ANQGSEA. V lost 2 bases and J 2 bases, leaving 11 bases between the germline ends. The CDR3 DNA reads as TGCAGCGTTGAACCAGGGGACTACACAGATACGCAGTATTTT. Its translation is CSVEPGDYTDTQYF.

This clonotype was detected only a few times. The chain carries TRBV5-1 and TRBJ1-1, with D possibly being TRBD1 (6 bases). V was pared by 6 bases and J by 5 bases, with 23 bases between. The CDR3 runs 16 residues. Germline V CDR1 and CDR2: SGHRS, YFSETQ. As DNA, the CDR3 is TGCGCCAGCACCCGAACGACGGGGGCGGGTAATACTGAAGCTTTCTTT. It codes for CASTRTTGAGNTEAFF.

The CDR3 sequence: CASSAGSRSSYEQYF. Written as DNA, the CDR3 is TGTGCCAGTAGTGCGGGGAGCAGGAGCTCCTACGAGCAGTACTTC. V and J are TRBV19 and TRBJ2-7; weak D call: TRBD2 (6 bases). CDR1 LNHDA and CDR2 SQIVND come from the germline V gene (reference sequence). V was pared by 5 bases and J by 0 bases, with 14 bases between. The length of the CDR3 is 15 residues.